This is a list of T cell receptor beta chains from one sample in a study of regulatory T cells. Measured with immunoSEQ multiplex PCR; TCRdb has only the in-frame clones, and not every one. This repertoire shows some 38,000 clones, 89% found once; its top ten account for roughly 2.2%. The sequenced sample was conventional CD4+ T cells sorted from blood. These receptors came from a person under 35 with CD3G deficiency. The CDR3 runs from the conserved cysteine through the conserved F or W. The order of the fields is V gene, CDR3 length, J gene, clone size, D gene, CDR3 DNA, CDR3 protein. A D gene is named only where the DNA matches it firmly. The size of a clone is reported for some rows only, either as once, few or many, or as a class for expanded clones.

TRBV30	14	TRBJ1-5	medium-sized	-	TGTGCCTGGAGTCCAGGGGATGGAATTCAGCCCCAGCATTTT	CAWSPGDGIQPQHF
TRBV6-1	15	TRBJ2-7	-	-	TGTGCCAGCAGTGAAATGGTACGGCCCTCCTACGAGCAGTACTTC	CASSEMVRPSYEQYF
TRBV6-1	13	TRBJ2-7	-	TRBD1	TGTGCCAGCAGTGTCGGACAGGACTACGAGCAGTACTTC	CASSVGQDYEQYF
TRBV6-1	14	TRBJ2-7	once	TRBD2	TGTGCCAGCAGTGACGGGGGGAGCATCGACGAGCAGTACTTC	CASSDGGSIDEQYF
TRBV19	16	TRBJ1-4	few	-	TGTGCCAGTAGTATAAGCGGGACCCAGACGCATGAAAAACTGTTTTTT	CASSISGTQTHEKLFF
TRBV28	11	TRBJ2-7	-	-	TGTGCCAGCAGTTCAATATACGAGCAGTACTTC	CASSSIYEQYF
TRBV28	15	TRBJ2-7	-	-	TGTGCCAGCAGTTCCGCAGGTCGGGGATCCTACGAGCAGTACTTC	CASSSAGRGSYEQYF
TRBV10-2	15	TRBJ2-7	once	-	TGCGCCAGCAGTGAGGGGCTAGGGGGCTCCTACGAGCAGTACTTC	CASSEGLGGSYEQYF
TRBV6-1	16	TRBJ2-7	-	-	TGTGCCAGCAGTGAGGGTGGCGGCCACAGCTCCTACGAGCAGTACTTC	CASSEGGGHSSYEQYF
TRBV28	18	TRBJ1-5	-	-	TGTGCCAGCAGCGCTATGAAGAGGGTCAGACGACCGAATCAGCCCCAGCATTTT	CASSAMKRVRRPNQPQHF
TRBV5-1	12	TRBJ1-2	once	TRBD1	TGCGCCAGCAGAGACAGGGGTGGCGGCTACACCTTC	CASRDRGGGYTF
TRBV18	15	TRBJ2-6	few	-	TGTGCCAGCTCGATTGGACAGTCTGGGGCCAACGTCCTGACTTTC	CASSIGQSGANVLTF
TRBV5-1	13	TRBJ1-1	-	-	TGCGCCAGCAGCCCGTGGGGGGGCACTGAAGCTTTCTTT	CASSPWGGTEAFF
TRBV5-1	12	TRBJ2-1	-	-	TGCGCCAGCAGCCTGAAGGGTTCAGAGCAGTTCTTC	CASSLKGSEQFF
TRBV6-1	14	TRBJ1-4	-	-	TGTGCCAGCAGGGCAGGCGCGGGTAATGAAAAACTGTTTTTT	CASRAGAGNEKLFF
TRBV18	12	TRBJ2-3	-	-	TGTGCCAGCTCACGTGCCACAGATACGCAGTATTTT	CASSRATDTQYF
TRBV11-2	18	TRBJ2-1	-	TRBD2	TGTGCCAGCAGCTCAGGGGGGACTAGCGGGAGGAGTGGCAATGAGCAGTTCTTC	CASSSGGTSGRSGNEQFF
TRBV28	15	TRBJ1-2	-	-	TGTGCCACCAAAGGGGAGAGGGGGTTTGACTATGGCTACACCTTC	CATKGERGFDYGYTF
TRBV6-1	13	TRBJ2-7	few	TRBD2	TGTGCCAGCAGGGGACTAGTCTCCTACGAGCAGTACTTC	CASRGLVSYEQYF
TRBV5-1	14	TRBJ1-2	-	TRBD1	TGCGCCAGCAGAGGGGGCGCCGGAAGCTATGGCTACACCTTC	CASRGGAGSYGYTF
TRBV6-1	13	TRBJ1-2	-	-	TGTGCCAGCAGTGGACAGCGATTATATGGCTACACCTTC	CASSGQRLYGYTF
TRBV6-1	14	TRBJ1-2	few	-	TGTGCCAGCAGTGGAGACATGCTACCGACTGGCTACACCTTC	CASSGDMLPTGYTF
TRBV5-1	14	TRBJ1-1	-	-	TGCGCCAGCAGCCAGGGACCGACGAACACTGAAGCTTTCTTT	CASSQGPTNTEAFF
TRBV6-1	19	TRBJ2-6	-	-	TGTGCCAGCAGTGAATCGGTGGCAGCCACCTTCTCTGGGGCCAACGTCCTGACTTTC	CASSESVAATFSGANVLTF
TRBV7-9	14	TRBJ2-1	-	TRBD2	TGTGCCAGCAGCATGAGCGGGGGGTACAATGAGCAGTTCTTC	CASSMSGGYNEQFF
TRBV5-1	16	TRBJ2-7	-	TRBD2	TGCGCCAGCAGCTTGGGCCGACTGACAGCGGGGAGCGAGCAGTACTTC	CASSLGRLTAGSEQYF
TRBV5-1	15	TRBJ2-1	-	-	TGCGCCAGCAGCTTGTCTCGGCCACAGGTCGATGAGCAGTTCTTC	CASSLSRPQVDEQFF
TRBV5-1	15	TRBJ2-7	-	-	TGCGCCAGCAGCTTGGCCTCTGACGGTTACTACGAGCAGTACTTC	CASSLASDGYYEQYF
TRBV6-1	12	TRBJ2-7	-	TRBD1	TGTGCCAGCAGAACAGGGGTAAGCGAGCAGTACTTC	CASRTGVSEQYF
TRBV28	19	TRBJ2-1	-	TRBD2	TGTGCCAGCAGCTTTTCCCCGGGACTAGCGGGAGGGCCCGGGAGTGAGCAGTTCTTC	CASSFSPGLAGGPGSEQFF
TRBV6-1	11	TRBJ1-2	-	-	TGTGCCACCTATTACAAAGACGGCTACACCTTC	CATYYKDGYTF
TRBV13	14	TRBJ2-3	-	-	TGTGCCAGCAGCTTAGCGGGAGGCACAGATACGCAGTATTTT	CASSLAGGTDTQYF
TRBV25-1	9	TRBJ2-7	medium-sized	-	TGTGCCAGCAGGAGCGAGCAGTACTTC	CASRSEQYF
TRBV6-1	14	TRBJ2-1	once	TRBD2	TGTGCCAGCAGTTCTAGCGGGGGGGCCACTGAGCAGTTCTTC	CASSSSGGATEQFF
TRBV5-1	15	TRBJ2-2	-	-	TGCGCCAGCAGCTTGGGTGCAAGGGACACCGGGGAGCTGTTTTTT	CASSLGARDTGELFF
TRBV7-9	13	TRBJ1-1	few	-	TGTGCCAGCAGCTTCAGAGAGAACACTGAAGCTTTCTTT	CASSFRENTEAFF
TRBV18	13	TRBJ2-1	-	-	TGTGCCAGCTCACCAAGGGCCGACAATGAGCAGTTCTTC	CASSPRADNEQFF